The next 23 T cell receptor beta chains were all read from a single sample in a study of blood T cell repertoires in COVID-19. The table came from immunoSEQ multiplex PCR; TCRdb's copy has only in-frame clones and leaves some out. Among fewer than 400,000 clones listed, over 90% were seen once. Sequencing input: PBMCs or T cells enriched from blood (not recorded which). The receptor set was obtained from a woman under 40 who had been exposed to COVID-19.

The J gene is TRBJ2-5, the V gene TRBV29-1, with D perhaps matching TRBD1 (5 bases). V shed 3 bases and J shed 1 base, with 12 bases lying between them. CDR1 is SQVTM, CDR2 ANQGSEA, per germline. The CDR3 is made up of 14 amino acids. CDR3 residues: CSVDHRDSQETQYF. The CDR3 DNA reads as TGCAGCGTTGACCACCGAGACAGCCAAGAGACCCAGTACTTC.

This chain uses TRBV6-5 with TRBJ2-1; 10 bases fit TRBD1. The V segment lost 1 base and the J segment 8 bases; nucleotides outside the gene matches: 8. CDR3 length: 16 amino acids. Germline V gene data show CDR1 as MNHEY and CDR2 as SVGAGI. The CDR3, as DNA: TGTGCCAGCAGTTACTTCCCTGACAGGGGGCAGGATGAGCAGTTCTTC. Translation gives CASSYFPDRGQDEQFF.

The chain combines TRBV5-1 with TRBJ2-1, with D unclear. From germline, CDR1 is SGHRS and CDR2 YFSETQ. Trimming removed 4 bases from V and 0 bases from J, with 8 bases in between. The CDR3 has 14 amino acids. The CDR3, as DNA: TGCGCCAGCAGCCCTCTATCCTCCTACAATGAGCAGTTCTTC. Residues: CASSPLSSYNEQFF.

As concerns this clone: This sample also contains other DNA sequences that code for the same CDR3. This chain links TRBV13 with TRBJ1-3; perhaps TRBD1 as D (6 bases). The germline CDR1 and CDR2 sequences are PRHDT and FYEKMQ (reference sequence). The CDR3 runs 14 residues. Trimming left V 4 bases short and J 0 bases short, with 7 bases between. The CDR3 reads CASSSQGSGNTIYF. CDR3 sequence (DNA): TGTGCCAGCAGCTCACAGGGCTCTGGAAACACCATATATTTT.

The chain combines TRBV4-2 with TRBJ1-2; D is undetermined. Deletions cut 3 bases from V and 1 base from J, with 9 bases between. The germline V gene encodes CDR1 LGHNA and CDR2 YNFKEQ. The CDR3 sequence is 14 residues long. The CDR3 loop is CASSQDGLNYGYTF. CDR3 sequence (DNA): TGTGCCAGCAGCCAGGACGGACTTAACTATGGCTACACCTTC.

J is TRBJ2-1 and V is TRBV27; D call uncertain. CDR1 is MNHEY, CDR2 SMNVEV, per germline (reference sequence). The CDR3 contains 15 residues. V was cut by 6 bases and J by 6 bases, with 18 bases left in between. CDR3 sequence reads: CASSPLPVQPNEQFF. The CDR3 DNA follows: TGTGCCAGCAGCCCCCTACCGGTACAGCCCAATGAGCAGTTCTTC.

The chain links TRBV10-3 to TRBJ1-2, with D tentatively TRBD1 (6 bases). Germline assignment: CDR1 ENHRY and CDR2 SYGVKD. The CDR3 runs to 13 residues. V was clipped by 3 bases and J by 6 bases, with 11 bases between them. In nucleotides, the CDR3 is TGTGCCATCAGTGATACAGGGATGAATGGCTACACCTTC. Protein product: CAISDTGMNGYTF.

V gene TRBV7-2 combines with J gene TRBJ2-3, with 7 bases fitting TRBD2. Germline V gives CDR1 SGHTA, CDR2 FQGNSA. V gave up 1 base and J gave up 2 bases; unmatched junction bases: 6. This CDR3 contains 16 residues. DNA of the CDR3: TGTGCCAGCAGCTTAGTCTATGCGGGGGACACAGATACGCAGTATTTT. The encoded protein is CASSLVYAGDTDTQYF. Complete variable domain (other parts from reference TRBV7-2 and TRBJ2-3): GAGVSQSPSNKVTEKGKDVELRCDPISGHTALYWYRQSLGQGLEFLIYFQGNSAPDKSGLPSDRFSAERTGGSVSTLTIQRTQQEDSAVYLCASSLVYAGDTDTQYFGPGTRLTVL.

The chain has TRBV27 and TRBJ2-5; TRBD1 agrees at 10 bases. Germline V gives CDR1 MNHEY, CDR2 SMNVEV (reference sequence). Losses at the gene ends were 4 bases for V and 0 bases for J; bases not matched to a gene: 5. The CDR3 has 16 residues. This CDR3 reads CASSSGQGPYQETQYF. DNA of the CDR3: TGTGCCAGCAGTTCGGGACAGGGGCCGTACCAAGAGACCCAGTACTTC.

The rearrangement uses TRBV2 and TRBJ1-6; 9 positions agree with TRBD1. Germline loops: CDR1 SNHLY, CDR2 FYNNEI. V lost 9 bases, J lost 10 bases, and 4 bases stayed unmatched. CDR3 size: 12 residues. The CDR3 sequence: CARQGASSPLHF. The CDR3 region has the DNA TGTGCCAGACAGGGGGCGAGCTCACCCCTCCACTTT.

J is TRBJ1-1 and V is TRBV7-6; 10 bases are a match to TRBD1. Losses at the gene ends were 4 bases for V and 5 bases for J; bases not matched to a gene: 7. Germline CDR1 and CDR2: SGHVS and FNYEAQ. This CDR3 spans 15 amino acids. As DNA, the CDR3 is TGTGCCAGCAGCTGGTCGGACAGGGGGGGGACTGAAGCTTTCTTT. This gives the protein CASSWSDRGGTEAFF.

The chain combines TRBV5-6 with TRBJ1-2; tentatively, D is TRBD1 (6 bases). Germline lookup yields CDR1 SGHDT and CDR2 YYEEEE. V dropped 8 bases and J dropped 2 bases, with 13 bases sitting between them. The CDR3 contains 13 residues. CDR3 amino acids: CARSNRENYGYTF. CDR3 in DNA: TGTGCCAGAAGCAACAGGGAAAACTATGGCTACACCTTC.

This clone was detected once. The CDR3 DNA is TGTGCCAGCAGTTTAGGCGGCAGAAGTTACACCTTC. It codes for CASSLGGRSYTF. The J gene is TRBJ1-2, the V gene TRBV12-3 or TRBV12-4, with D unclear. This CDR3 spans 12 amino acids. The germline V and J ends were trimmed by 1 base and 11 bases, with 11 bases remaining between them.

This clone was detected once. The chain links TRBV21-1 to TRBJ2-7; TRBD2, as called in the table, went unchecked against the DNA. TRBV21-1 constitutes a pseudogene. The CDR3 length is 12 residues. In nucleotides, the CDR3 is TGTGCCAGCAGCAAAGGCCAGAGGATTCAGTACTTC. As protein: CASSKGQRIQYF.

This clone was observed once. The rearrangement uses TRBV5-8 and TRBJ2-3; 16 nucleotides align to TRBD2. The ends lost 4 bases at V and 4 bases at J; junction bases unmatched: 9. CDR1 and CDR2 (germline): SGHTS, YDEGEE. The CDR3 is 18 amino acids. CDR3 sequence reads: CASSKTGTSGGAADTQYF. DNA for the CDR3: TGTGCCAGCAGCAAGACCGGGACTAGCGGGGGGGCCGCAGATACGCAGTATTTT.

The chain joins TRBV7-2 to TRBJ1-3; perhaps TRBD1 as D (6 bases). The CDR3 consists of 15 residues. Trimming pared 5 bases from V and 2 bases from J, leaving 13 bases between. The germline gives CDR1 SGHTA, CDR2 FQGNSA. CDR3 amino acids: CASSPRGGAGNTIYF. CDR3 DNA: TGTGCCAGCAGCCCGAGGGGGGGTGCTGGAAACACCATATATTTT.

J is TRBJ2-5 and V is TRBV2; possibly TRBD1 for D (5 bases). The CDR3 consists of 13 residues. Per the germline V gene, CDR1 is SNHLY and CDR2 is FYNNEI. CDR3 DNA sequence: TGTGCGCAAGCCCAGGGTCGCCAAGAGACCCAGTACTTC. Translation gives CAQAQGRQETQYF.

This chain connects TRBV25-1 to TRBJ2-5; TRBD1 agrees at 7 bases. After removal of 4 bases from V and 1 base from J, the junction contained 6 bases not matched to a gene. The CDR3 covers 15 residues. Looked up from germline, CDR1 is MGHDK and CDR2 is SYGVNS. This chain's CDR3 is CASSGPGQAQETQYF. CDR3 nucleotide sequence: TGTGCCAGCAGTGGACCCGGACAGGCCCAAGAGACCCAGTACTTC.

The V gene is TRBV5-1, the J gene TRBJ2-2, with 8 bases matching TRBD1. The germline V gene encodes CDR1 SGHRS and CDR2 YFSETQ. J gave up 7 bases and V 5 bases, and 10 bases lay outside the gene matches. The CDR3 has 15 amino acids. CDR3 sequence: CASSIPTGDGGELFF. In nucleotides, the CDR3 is TGCGCCAGCAGTATCCCGACAGGGGACGGCGGGGAGCTGTTTTTT. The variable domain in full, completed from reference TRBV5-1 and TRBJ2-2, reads KAGVTQTPRYLIKTRGQQVTLSCSPISGHRSVSWYQQTPGQGLQFLFEYFSETQRNKGNFPGRFSGRQFSNSRSEMNVSTLELGDSALYLCASSIPTGDGGELFFGEGSRLTVL.

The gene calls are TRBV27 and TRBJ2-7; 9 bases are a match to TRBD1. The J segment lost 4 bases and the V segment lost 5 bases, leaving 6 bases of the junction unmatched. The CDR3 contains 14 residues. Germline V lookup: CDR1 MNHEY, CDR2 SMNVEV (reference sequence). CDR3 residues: CASSQGQGPYEQYF. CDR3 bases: TGTGCCAGCAGTCAGGGACAGGGTCCTTACGAGCAGTACTTC.

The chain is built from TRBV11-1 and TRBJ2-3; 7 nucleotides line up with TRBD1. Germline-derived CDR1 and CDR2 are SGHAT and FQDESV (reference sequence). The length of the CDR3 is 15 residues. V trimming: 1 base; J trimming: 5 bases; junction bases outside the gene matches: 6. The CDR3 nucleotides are TGTGCCAGCAGCTTAGGGCAGGGGGTGGTAGATACGCAGTATTTT. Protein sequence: CASSLGQGVVDTQYF.

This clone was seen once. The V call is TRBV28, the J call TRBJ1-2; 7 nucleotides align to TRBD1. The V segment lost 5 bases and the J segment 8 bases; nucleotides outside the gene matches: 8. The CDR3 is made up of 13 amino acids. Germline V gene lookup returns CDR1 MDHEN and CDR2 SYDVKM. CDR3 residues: CASSQKQTGGYTF. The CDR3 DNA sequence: TGTGCCAGCAGTCAAAAACAGACAGGGGGCTACACCTTC.

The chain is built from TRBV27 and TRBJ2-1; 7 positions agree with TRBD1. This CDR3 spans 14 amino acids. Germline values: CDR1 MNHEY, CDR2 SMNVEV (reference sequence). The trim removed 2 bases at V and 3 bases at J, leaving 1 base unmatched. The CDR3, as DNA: TGTGCCAGCAGTTTAGACAGGGTCTACAATGAGCAGTTCTTC. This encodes CASSLDRVYNEQFF.